A single sample gave rise to the 16 T cell receptor beta chains below, sequenced in a study of T cell responses to AZD1222 COVID-19 vaccine. TCRdb keeps only in-frame clones here, not all; method: immunoSEQ multiplex PCR. The repertoire holds 100,000 or so clones, with about 94% as singletons. Sequencing used peripheral blood, obtained 28 days after the second AZD1222 dose. These receptors were obtained from an adult who received the AZD1222 COVID-19 vaccine.

The chain uses TRBV5-1 and TRBJ1-1; D uncertain. From germline, CDR1 is SGHRS and CDR2 YFSETQ. V lost 4 bases and J 11 bases, leaving 18 bases between the germline ends. CDR3 length: 13 residues. The chain's CDR3 is CASSLTPGARAFF. The CDR3 DNA reads TGCGCCAGCAGCCTCACGCCGGGCGCCCGGGCTTTCTTT.

In DNA form, the CDR3 reads TGCGCCAGCAGCGCCGGACTAGCCGACGAGCAGTACTTC. Residues: CASSAGLADEQYF. This chain links TRBV10-2 with TRBJ2-7; TRBD2 agrees at 8 bases. Germline-derived CDR1 and CDR2 are WSHSY and SAAADI. CDR3 length equals 13 residues. V shed 6 bases and J 5 bases; nucleotides not matched to a gene: 6.

The chain recombines TRBV19 with TRBJ2-2; the D gene is possibly TRBD2 (7 bases). CDR3 length: 16 residues. The germline V gene encodes CDR1 LNHDA and CDR2 SQIVND (reference sequence). V lost 8 bases, J lost 1 base, and 17 bases lay in between. The DNA of the CDR3 is TGTGCCAGTTCGGCTTTAGGGGGGGAGAACACCGGGGAGCTGTTTTTT. It specifies CASSALGGENTGELFF.

This chain connects TRBV12-3 or TRBV12-4 to TRBJ1-5; a weak D match, TRBD1 (6 bases). Trimming pared 6 bases from V and 7 bases from J, leaving 13 bases between. The CDR3 is 13 amino acids. The CDR3 reads CASSSGGPQPQHF. The DNA for the CDR3 is TGTGCCAGCAGCTCCGGGGGCCCCCAGCCCCAGCATTTT.

The J gene is TRBJ2-5, the V gene TRBV21-1; no DNA check was done on the table's D call, TRBD2. TRBV21-1 is termed a pseudogene. CDR3 length: 20 amino acids. CDR3: CASSHDPARLAGDYQETQYF. DNA for the CDR3: TGTGCCAGCAGCCACGATCCGGCGAGACTAGCGGGGGACTACCAAGAGACCCAGTACTTC.

The chain uses TRBV12-3 or TRBV12-4 and TRBJ1-1; no clear D gene. The CDR3 is made up of 13 amino acids. V was cut by 0 bases and J by 0 bases, with 2 bases left in between. The CDR3 coding sequence is TGTGCCAGCAGTTTAGCGCTGAACACTGAAGCTTTCTTT. This gives the protein CASSLALNTEAFF.

V gene TRBV5-1 combines with J gene TRBJ2-7; TRBD1 might be the D (6 bases). Germline loops: CDR1 SGHRS, CDR2 YFSETQ. Trimming shortened V by 4 bases and J by 4 bases, and 15 bases separated the two germline ends. The CDR3 loop spans 14 amino acids. The DNA for the CDR3 is TGCGCCAGCAGCCCCACTGAAGGGGGATACGAGCAGTACTTC. It encodes CASSPTEGGYEQYF.

This chain links TRBV9 with TRBJ1-3, with D possibly being TRBD1 (6 bases). CDR3 length: 16 amino acids. The germline gives CDR1 SGDLS, CDR2 YYNGEE. Trimming took 2 bases from V and 0 from J, leaving 12 bases between them. The CDR3 DNA follows: TGTGCCAGCAGCGTGAAGGGACACTCCTCTGGAAACACCATATATTTT. Translated: CASSVKGHSSGNTIYF.

The gene calls are TRBV11-2 and TRBJ1-2; no clear D gene. V was shortened by 6 bases and J by 4 bases, with 21 bases between the two germline ends. Germline CDR1 is SGHAT and CDR2 is FQNNGV. This CDR3 is built from 16 residues. Written as DNA, the CDR3 is TGTGCCAGCAGTCCCGCCGGGAGCGTTCTCTTCTATGGCTACACCTTC. Its translation is CASSPAGSVLFYGYTF.

V and J are TRBV29-1 and TRBJ1-1; tentative D call: TRBD1 (5 bases). The CDR3 sequence is 13 residues long. V lost 7 bases to trimming and J lost 4 bases, with 16 bases between them. The germline V gene encodes CDR1 SQVTM and CDR2 ANQGSEA. CDR3 sequence reads: CSAVSGSITEAFF. The DNA for the CDR3 is TGCAGCGCCGTGTCAGGGAGCATCACTGAAGCTTTCTTT.

The chain uses TRBV15 and TRBJ1-2, with a tentative D call TRBD1 (6 bases). There are 15 residues in the CDR3. Germline V gene data show CDR1 as LNHNV and CDR2 as YYDKDF (reference sequence). V was pared by 7 bases and J by 6 bases, with 21 bases between. This CDR3 reads CATTTKRNRADGYTF. In DNA, the CDR3 is TGTGCCACCACTACGAAAAGAAACAGGGCTGATGGCTACACCTTC.

The chain combines TRBV5-1 with TRBJ1-1, with 8 positions matching TRBD1. The trim removed 3 bases at V and 5 bases at J, leaving 9 bases unmatched. This CDR3 region has 15 residues. Germline V lookup: CDR1 SGHRS, CDR2 YFSETQ. The CDR3 sequence is CASSSSHRGRTEAFF. CDR3 DNA sequence: TGCGCCAGCAGCTCCTCCCACAGGGGGAGAACTGAAGCTTTCTTT.

The chain links TRBV19 to TRBJ1-1, with D tentatively TRBD1 (6 bases). V was cut by 8 bases and J by 2 bases, with 12 bases left in between. The germline V gene has CDR1 LNHDA and CDR2 SQIVND (reference sequence). This CDR3 spans 13 amino acids. This CDR3 is CASGRGANTEAFF. CDR3 sequence (DNA): TGTGCCAGTGGACGGGGGGCCAACACTGAAGCTTTCTTT.

The rearrangement uses TRBV15 and TRBJ2-3, with D unclear. Germline V lookup: CDR1 LNHNV, CDR2 YYDKDF (reference sequence). Deletions cut 0 bases from V and 0 bases from J, with 13 bases between. CDR3 length equals 17 residues. The CDR3: CATSREYGASSTDTQYF. CDR3 bases: TGTGCCACCAGCAGAGAATACGGAGCCTCTAGCACAGATACGCAGTATTTT.

The CDR3 spells CASSLALRSGGFTDTQYF. CDR3 in DNA: TGCGCCAGCAGCTTGGCCCTCCGATCCGGGGGGTTCACAGATACGCAGTATTTT. The chain carries TRBV5-1 and TRBJ2-3; 7 bases fit TRBD2. Unmatched junction bases numbered 12, after V lost 0 bases and J lost 2 bases. The germline V gene encodes CDR1 SGHRS and CDR2 YFSETQ. The CDR3 has 18 residues.

The chain carries TRBV6-5 and TRBJ2-1; a weak D match, TRBD1 (7 bases). The CDR3 loop spans 15 amino acids. Between the trimmed V and J ends, which lost 6 bases and 5 bases, there was a span of 17 bases. CDR1 is MNHEY, CDR2 SVGAGI, per germline. CDR3 nucleotides: TGTGCCAGCAGAGCAGGGGGACTGGGGCACAATGAGCAGTTCTTC. Protein sequence: CASRAGGLGHNEQFF.